This T cell receptor beta chain was obtained from a study of T-cell memory formation after mild COVID-19. This clonotype has at least ten counts. Constant-segment primers and 5'RACE yielded cDNA libraries for TCR alpha and TCR beta, each carrying sample barcodes and UMIs. TCRdb ran MiXCR on the 5' RACE reads and lists one entry per CDR3 protein. The table has 300,000 to 400,000 distinct CDR3 sequences, 28% seen once. Trimming stripped 2 bases from V and 5 bases from J, with 15 bases between. The germline V gene encodes CDR1 ENHRY and CDR2 SYGVKD. The CDR3 has 16 amino acids. The V gene is TRBV10-3, the J gene TRBJ2-2; tentative D call: TRBD2 (5 bases). This TCR was sampled from an adult woman who had mild COVID-19 (a few samples of this study predate the infection). Cell type and time point are not known. The sequencing sample was made of PBMCs or a T cell subset sorted from them (not recorded which). The CDR3 sequence: CAISEPQRTGTGELFF. CDR3 bases: TGTGCCATCAGTGAGCCGCAGCGGACCGGGACCGGGGAGCTGTTTTTT.